The 22 T cell receptor beta chains below all came from one sample that was sequenced in a study of cytomegalovirus exposure and HLA in healthy donors. The PCR had 60 Vbeta and 13 Jbeta primers. TCRdb's table, derived via immunoSEQ multiplex PCR, lists solely in-frame clones and lacks some. The sample lists about 160,000 clones, about 80% occurring once. Input material: PBMCs. The receptors come from a man aged 25 to 40 in good health and CMV-seronegative.

The rearrangement joins TRBV28 to TRBJ2-7; 8 positions match TRBD1. Germline assignment: CDR1 MDHEN and CDR2 SYDVKM. V shed 6 bases, J shed 6 bases, and the junction held 10 bases outside the gene matches. The CDR3 runs to 14 residues. The CDR3 region has the DNA TGTGCCAGCAGACGGACAGGGATAAGCAGCGAGCAGTACTTC. It translates to CASRRTGISSEQYF.

The gene calls are TRBV5-1 and TRBJ1-4; D gene ambiguous. The V end lost 0 bases, the J end lost 4 bases, and 13 bases lay between the germline ends. Per germline, CDR1 SGHRS and CDR2 YFSETQ. CDR3 length: 16 amino acids. As DNA, the CDR3 is TGCGCCAGCAGCTTGGCCGGTGAGGCGATTAATGAAAAACTGTTTTTT. Translation gives CASSLAGEAINEKLFF.

CDR3 amino acids: CASSSHRGPDTGELFF. The CDR3 coding sequence is TGTGCCAGCAGCTCGCACAGGGGGCCCGACACCGGGGAGCTGTTTTTT. The rearrangement uses TRBV7-9 and TRBJ2-2; the match to TRBD1 covers 9 bases. CDR1 is SEHNR and CDR2 is FQNEAQ in the germline V gene (reference sequence). J was trimmed by 3 bases and V by 4 bases; bases with no gene match: 6. CDR3 length equals 16 residues.

The chain couples TRBV14 to TRBJ2-3, with 8 bases lining up with TRBD2. The germline CDR1 and CDR2 sequences are SGHDN and FVKESK. The CDR3 runs 17 residues. J was trimmed by 0 bases and V by 3 bases; bases with no gene match: 8. For the CDR3, the DNA is TGTGCCAGCAGCCACCCAACTAGCGGACGTAGCACAGATACGCAGTATTTT. It yields the protein CASSHPTSGRSTDTQYF.

The chain links TRBV6-6 to TRBJ1-6; 7 bases align to TRBD1. CDR3 size: 15 residues. V was clipped by 4 bases and J by 5 bases; unmatched bases: 5. CDR1 and CDR2 from the germline V gene are MNHNY and SVGAGI (reference sequence). The DNA of the CDR3 is TGTGCCAGCAGTTCCCGGGACAGCCATAATTCACCCCTCCACTTT. Its protein product is CASSSRDSHNSPLHF.

This sequence joins TRBV27 and TRBJ2-7; TRBD1 matches at 7 bases. Per the germline V gene, CDR1 is MNHEY and CDR2 is SMNVEV (reference sequence). The CDR3 consists of 16 residues. V was clipped by 5 bases and J by 0 bases; unmatched bases: 10. The CDR3 nucleotides are TGTGCCAGCAGTCCGGAGACAGGGCTAAGCTCCTACGAGCAGTACTTC. This gives the protein CASSPETGLSSYEQYF.

The rearrangement uses TRBV13 and TRBJ2-1; 7 bases are shared with TRBD2. J lost 5 bases, V lost 7 bases, and 8 bases had no gene match. This CDR3 contains 14 residues. The germline gives CDR1 PRHDT, CDR2 FYEKMQ (reference sequence). CDR3 sequence reads: CASIAHSGNNEQFF. CDR3 coding DNA: TGTGCCAGCATTGCTCACAGCGGGAACAATGAGCAGTTCTTC.

This clone occurred a few times. The junction departs from the called germline gene at one end, perhaps through a read error. V and J are TRBV5-6 and TRBJ1-6; 7 bases are shared with TRBD1. There are 13 residues in the CDR3. Germline V lookup: CDR1 SGHDT, CDR2 YYEEEE. The DNA for the CDR3 is TGTGCCAGCAGCCGCTCACAGGGGCCCTTGGGTCTTTTT. It specifies CASSRSQGPLGLF.

The CDR3: CASSFQGATNTGELFF. CDR3 in DNA: TGTGCCAGCAGTTTCCAGGGGGCGACGAACACCGGGGAGCTGTTTTTT. V usage is TRBV27 and J usage is TRBJ2-2, with 8 bases matching TRBD1. Losses at the gene ends were 3 bases for V and 0 bases for J; bases not matched to a gene: 3. The CDR3 extends over 16 amino acids. The germline V gene encodes CDR1 MNHEY and CDR2 SMNVEV (reference sequence).

The rearrangement joins TRBV28 to TRBJ2-1; 14 bases align to TRBD2. The V gene end was trimmed by 6 bases and the J gene end by 0 bases; junction bases not matched to a gene: 10. CDR1 and CDR2 (germline): MDHEN, SYDVKM. The CDR3 totals 19 residues. The CDR3 bases are TGTGCCAGCAGCCCCCCGGGACTAGCGGGAGTTGGCTCCTACAATGAGCAGTTCTTC. Translating gives CASSPPGLAGVGSYNEQFF. Variable domain in full (rest from reference TRBV28 and TRBJ2-1): DVKVTQSSRYLVKRTGEKVFLECVQDMDHENMFWYRQDPGLGLRLIYFSYDVKMKEKGDIPEGYSVSREKKERFSLILESASTNQTSMYLCASSPPGLAGVGSYNEQFFGPGTRLTVL.

In nucleotides, the CDR3 is TGTGCCAGCAGCTTGTTGGAGGGGTCTGAAAAACTGTTTTTT. Protein: CASSLLEGSEKLFF. J is TRBJ1-4 and V is TRBV5-8; tentatively, D is TRBD1 (5 bases). The CDR3 has 14 residues. The germline gives CDR1 SGHTS, CDR2 YDEGEE. The V gene lost 1 base and the J gene lost 7 bases, with 11 bases spanning the gap.

The chain combines TRBV25-1 with TRBJ2-7, with D tentatively TRBD2 (7 bases). From germline, CDR1 is MGHDK and CDR2 SYGVNS. This CDR3 is 15 amino acids long. V was trimmed by 5 bases and J by 1 base, leaving 15 bases between them. CDR3 sequence: CASSPKGGNSYEQYF. The CDR3 nucleotides are TGTGCCAGCAGTCCAAAGGGGGGGAATTCCTACGAGCAGTACTTC.

The genes are TRBV29-1 and TRBJ1-2; D gene ambiguous. The germline gives CDR1 SQVTM, CDR2 ANQGSEA. The CDR3 consists of 12 residues. Trimming cost V 1 base and J 8 bases, with 11 bases left between them. The CDR3 sequence: CSVEGITPGYTF. The CDR3 coding sequence is TGCAGCGTTGAAGGAATAACACCAGGCTACACCTTC.

CDR3 amino acids: CASSPLATGVPYEQYF. The CDR3 coding sequence is TGTGCCAGCTCTCCGCTAGCGACAGGGGTCCCCTACGAGCAGTACTTC. The chain couples TRBV18 to TRBJ2-7, with 8 positions matching TRBD1. Germline CDR1 reads KGHSH; CDR2 reads LQKENI. CDR3 length equals 16 residues. J gave up 2 bases and V 6 bases, and 12 bases lay outside the gene matches.

V is TRBV9 and J is TRBJ1-1, with D maybe TRBD1 (5 bases). Germline-derived CDR1 and CDR2 are SGDLS and YYNGEE. CDR3 length: 15 amino acids. Trimming removed 0 bases from V and 1 base from J, with 10 bases in between. CDR3 coding DNA: TGTGCCAGCAGCGTAGCGGGCAGGGAGAACACTGAAGCTTTCTTT. It encodes CASSVAGRENTEAFF.

The chain links TRBV10-2 to TRBJ1-4; D is undetermined. Germline CDR1 and CDR2: WSHSY and SAAADI. The CDR3 runs to 13 residues. The V end lost 4 bases, the J end lost 8 bases, and 11 bases lay between the germline ends. CDR3 in DNA: TGCGCCAGCAGTGGAATTGTCGGGGAAAAACTGTTTTTT. Encoded protein: CASSGIVGEKLFF.

The J gene is TRBJ1-4, the V gene TRBV4-2; the D gene is possibly TRBD1 (6 bases). V lost 0 bases and J 15 bases, leaving 14 bases between the germline ends. From germline, CDR1 is LGHNA and CDR2 YNFKEQ. This CDR3 has 13 residues. In nucleotides, the CDR3 is TGTGCCAGCAGCCAAGAGATGGGGGGGCATGTGTTTTTT. As protein: CASSQEMGGHVFF.

The V and J genes are TRBV4-1 and TRBJ1-2; TRBD1 is a possible D gene (6 bases). The CDR3 totals 16 residues. Germline V CDR1 and CDR2: MGHRA, YSYEKL. Trimming took 0 bases from V and 8 from J, leaving 19 bases between them. CDR3 in DNA: TGCGCCAGCAGCCAAGATGTCTCCGGGACATTACACGGCTACACCTTC. Encoded protein: CASSQDVSGTLHGYTF.

The chain carries TRBV5-1 and TRBJ2-5; 8 bases fit TRBD1. Germline loops: CDR1 SGHRS, CDR2 YFSETQ. CDR3 length: 14 residues. V was pared by 0 bases and J by 3 bases, with 1 base of the junction left unmatched. The CDR3, as DNA: TGCGCCAGCAGCTTGGGACAGGGGAAAGAGACCCAGTACTTC. This translates into CASSLGQGKETQYF.

This clone was detected only once. The rearrangement joins TRBV10-3 to TRBJ2-2; a weak D match, TRBD1 (5 bases). Trimming left V 3 bases short and J 2 bases short, with 10 bases between. CDR3 length equals 15 residues. Germline CDR1 is ENHRY and CDR2 is SYGVKD. The DNA of the CDR3 is TGTGCCATCAGTGACCCGACAGCCAACACCGGGGAGCTGTTTTTT. This translates into CAISDPTANTGELFF.

CDR3 region: CASSLGAYSNQPQHF. In DNA form, the CDR3 reads TGTGCCAGCAGCTTAGGGGCCTATAGCAATCAGCCCCAGCATTTT. The chain employs TRBV7-2 and TRBJ1-5; D is unresolved. The CDR3 consists of 15 residues. Per germline, CDR1 SGHTA and CDR2 FQGNSA. V was shortened by 1 base and J by 0 bases, with 7 bases between the two germline ends.

V and J are TRBV10-3 and TRBJ1-2; tentatively, D is TRBD1 (5 bases). The CDR3 contains 14 residues. Germline CDR1 ENHRY, CDR2 SYGVKD. The CDR3 protein is CATIPQGTFYGYTF. CDR3 in DNA: TGTGCTACGATCCCCCAGGGAACCTTCTATGGCTACACCTTC.